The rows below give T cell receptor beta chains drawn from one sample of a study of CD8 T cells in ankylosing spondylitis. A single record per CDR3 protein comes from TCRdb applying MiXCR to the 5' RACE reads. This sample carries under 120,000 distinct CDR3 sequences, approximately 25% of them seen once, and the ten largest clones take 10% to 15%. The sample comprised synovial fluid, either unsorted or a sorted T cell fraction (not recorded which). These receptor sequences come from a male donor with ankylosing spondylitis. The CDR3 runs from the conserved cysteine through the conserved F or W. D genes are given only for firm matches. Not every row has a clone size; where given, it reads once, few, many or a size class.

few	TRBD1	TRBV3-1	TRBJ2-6	CASSQDWGQGNGANVLTF	TGTGCCAGCAGCCAAGATTGGGGACAGGGGAATGGGGCCAACGTCCTGACTTTC
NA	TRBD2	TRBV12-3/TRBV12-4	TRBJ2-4	CAILLLAAQGNIQYF	TGTGCCATCTTATTACTAGCGGCCCAGGGAAACATTCAGTACTTC
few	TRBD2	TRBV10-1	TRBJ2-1	CASAKAGATRNEQFF	TGCGCCAGCGCAAAAGCGGGAGCAACCCGCAATGAGCAGTTCTTC
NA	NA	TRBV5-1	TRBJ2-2	CASSSQYRGRRPTNTGELFF	TGCGCCAGCAGCTCCCAATACCGCGGACGGCGACCGACGAACACCGGGGAGCTGTTTTTT
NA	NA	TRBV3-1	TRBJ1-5	CASSQMINNQPQHF	TGTGCCAGCAGCCAGATGATAAACAATCAGCCCCAGCATTTT
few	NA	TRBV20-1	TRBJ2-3	CSAPTSTDTQYF	TGCAGTGCTCCAACTAGCACAGATACGCAGTATTTT
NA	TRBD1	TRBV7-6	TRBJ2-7	CASSLSLDRYRGEQYF	TGTGCCAGCAGCTTATCTCTGGACCGATACAGGGGCGAGCAGTACTTC
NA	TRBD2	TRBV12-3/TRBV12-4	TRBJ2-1	CASRGDSGTYNEQFF	TGTGCCAGCAGAGGGGATAGCGGGACCTACAATGAGCAGTTCTTC
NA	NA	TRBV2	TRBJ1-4	CASSGSDNEKLFF	TGTGCCAGTTCGGGGTCGGATAATGAAAAACTGTTTTTT
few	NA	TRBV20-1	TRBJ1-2	CSASPENYGYTF	TGCAGTGCTTCCCCCGAGAACTATGGCTACACCTTC
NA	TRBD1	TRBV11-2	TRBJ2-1	CASSLGPSGTGGFNEQFF	TGTGCCAGCAGCTTAGGACCCTCCGGGACAGGGGGTTTCAATGAGCAGTTCTTC
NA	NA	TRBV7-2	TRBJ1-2	CASSLDSGNYGYTF	TGTGCCAGCAGCTTAGACTCGGGAAACTATGGCTACACCTTC
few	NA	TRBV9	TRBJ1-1	CASSVGTTPLNTEAFF	TGTGCCAGCAGCGTAGGAACGACTCCATTGAACACTGAAGCTTTCTTT
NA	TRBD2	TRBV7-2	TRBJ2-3	CASSQRGGDTQYF	TGTGCCAGCAGCCAAAGGGGAGGGGATACGCAGTATTTT
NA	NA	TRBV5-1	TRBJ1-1	CASSLVGENTEAFF	TGCGCCAGCAGCTTGGTAGGGGAGAACACTGAAGCTTTCTTT
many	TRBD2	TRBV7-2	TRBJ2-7	CASSQLAGGVYEQYF	TGTGCCAGCAGCCAACTAGCGGGAGGTGTATACGAGCAGTACTTC
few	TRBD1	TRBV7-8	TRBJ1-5	CASSLVGTVYSNQPQHF	TGTGCCAGCAGCTTAGTGGGGACAGTCTATAGCAATCAGCCCCAGCATTTT
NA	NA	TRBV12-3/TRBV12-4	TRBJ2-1	CASSLAVEGENEQFF	TGTGCCAGCAGTTTAGCGGTAGAGGGGGAGAATGAGCAGTTCTTC
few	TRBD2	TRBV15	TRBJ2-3	CATSRDPTSGPDTQYF	TGTGCCACCAGCAGAGATCCGACTAGCGGACCAGATACGCAGTATTTT
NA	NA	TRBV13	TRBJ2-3	CASSFRGLGNTQYF	TGTGCCAGCAGCTTCCGAGGGCTTGGGAATACGCAGTATTTT
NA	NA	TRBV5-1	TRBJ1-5	CASSLTTPRWGSANQPQHF	TGCGCCAGCAGCTTGACAACCCCTCGGTGGGGCAGCGCCAATCAGCCCCAGCATTTT
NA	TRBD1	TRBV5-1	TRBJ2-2	CASSWRDRVTGELFF	TGCGCCAGCAGCTGGCGGGACAGGGTCACCGGGGAGCTGTTTTTT
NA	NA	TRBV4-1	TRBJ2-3	CASSQVEQALDTQYF	TGCGCCAGCAGCCAAGTTGAACAGGCCCTAGATACGCAGTATTTT
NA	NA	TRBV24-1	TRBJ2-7	CATSDSRAILYEQYF	TGTGCCACCAGTGATTCTCGGGCGATCCTCTACGAGCAGTACTTC
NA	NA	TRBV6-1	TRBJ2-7	CASSESSWTDIF	TGTGCCAGCAGTGAATCAAGTTGGACAGATATTTTC
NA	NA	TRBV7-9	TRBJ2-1	CASSLVGPGSEQFF	TGTGCCAGCAGCTTAGTCGGTCCCGGCTCTGAGCAGTTCTTC
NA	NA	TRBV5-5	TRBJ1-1	CASTFSWGGGYTEAFF	TGTGCCAGCACCTTTTCGTGGGGGGGTGGGTACACTGAAGCTTTCTTT
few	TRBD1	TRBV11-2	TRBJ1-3	CASSLDRTSGTGLTGNTIYF	TGTGCCAGCAGCTTAGATCGGACGTCCGGGACAGGGCTTACTGGAAACACCATATATTTT
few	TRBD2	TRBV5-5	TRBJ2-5	CASSPGLAAQETQYF	TGTGCCAGCAGCCCGGGACTAGCGGCCCAAGAGACCCAGTACTTC
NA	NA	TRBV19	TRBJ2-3	CASSARTNTQYF	TGTGCCAGTTCAGCCCGCACAAATACGCAGTATTTT
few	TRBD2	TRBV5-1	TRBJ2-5	CASSPGTTQETQYF	TGCGCCAGCAGCCCAGGGACTACCCAAGAGACCCAGTACTTC
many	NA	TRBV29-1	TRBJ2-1	CSVTENEQFF	TGCAGCGTAACAGAAAATGAGCAGTTCTTC
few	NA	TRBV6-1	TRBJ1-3	CASSALEGSGGNTIYF	TGTGCCAGCAGTGCCCTCGAGGGGTCAGGAGGAAACACCATATATTTT
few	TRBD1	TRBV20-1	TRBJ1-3	CSARPQADRDINTIYF	TGCAGTGCTAGACCCCAGGCGGACAGGGATATAAACACCATATATTTT
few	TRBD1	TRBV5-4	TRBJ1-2	CASSWDRDYGYTF	TGTGCCAGCAGCTGGGACAGGGACTATGGCTACACCTTC
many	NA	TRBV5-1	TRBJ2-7	CASRGLTEGYEQYF	TGCGCCAGCAGAGGCTTGACAGAGGGCTACGAGCAGTACTTC
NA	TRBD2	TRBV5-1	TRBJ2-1	CASSGTSGSHEQFF	TGCGCCAGCAGCGGGACTAGCGGGAGCCATGAGCAGTTCTTC
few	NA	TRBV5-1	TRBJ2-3	CASSPNVGGGTDTQYF	TGCGCCAGCAGCCCGAACGTTGGGGGAGGCACAGATACGCAGTATTTT
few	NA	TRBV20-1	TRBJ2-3	CSERQQSTDTQYF	TGCAGTGAAAGACAGCAGAGCACAGATACGCAGTATTTT
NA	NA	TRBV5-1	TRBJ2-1	CASSSLGVSYNEQFF	TGCGCCAGCAGCTCGTTGGGGGTCTCCTACAATGAGCAGTTCTTC
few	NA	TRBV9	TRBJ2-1	CASSVPGLNNEQFF	TGTGCCAGCAGCGTGCCGGGACTTAACAATGAGCAGTTCTTC
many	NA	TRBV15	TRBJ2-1	CATSRDRTYNEQFF	TGTGCCACCAGCAGAGACCGGACCTACAATGAGCAGTTCTTC
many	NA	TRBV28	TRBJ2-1	CASSWAGDNEQFF	TGTGCCAGCAGTTGGGCAGGGGACAATGAGCAGTTCTTC
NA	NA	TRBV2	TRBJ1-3	CASSEAEGNTIYF	TGTGCCAGCAGTGAAGCGGAAGGAAACACCATATATTTT
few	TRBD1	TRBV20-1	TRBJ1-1	CSAFRTGGNTEAFF	TGCAGTGCTTTTCGGACAGGGGGCAACACTGAAGCTTTCTTT
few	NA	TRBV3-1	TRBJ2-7	CASSQAPGVSYEQYF	TGTGCCAGCAGCCAAGCCCCGGGTGTCTCCTACGAGCAGTACTTC
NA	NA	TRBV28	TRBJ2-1	CASSLTGRMYNEQFF	TGTGCCAGCAGTTTAACGGGACGGATGTACAATGAGCAGTTCTTC
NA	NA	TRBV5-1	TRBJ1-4	CASSQDTQGEKLFF	TGCGCCAGCAGCCAAGACACCCAGGGTGAAAAACTGTTTTTT
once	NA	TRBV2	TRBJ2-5	CASSEAEGGTQYF	TGTGCCAGCAGTGAAGCTGAGGGTGGGACCCAGTACTTC
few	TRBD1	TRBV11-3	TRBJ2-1	CASSSQQGLGYNEQFF	TGTGCCAGCAGCTCTCAACAGGGGTTGGGCTACAATGAGCAGTTCTTC
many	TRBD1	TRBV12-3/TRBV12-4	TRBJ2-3	CASSFRDRVVTDTQYF	TGTGCCAGCAGTTTCCGGGACAGGGTAGTTACAGATACGCAGTATTTT
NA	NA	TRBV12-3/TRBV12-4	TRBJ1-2	CASSLDRVGGYTF	TGTGCCAGCAGTTTAGACAGGGTAGGCGGCTACACCTTC
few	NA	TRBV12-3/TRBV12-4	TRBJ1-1	CASSPYVESNTEAFF	TGTGCCAGCAGTCCATACGTTGAGTCGAACACTGAAGCTTTCTTT
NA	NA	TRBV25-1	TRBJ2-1	CASSEYRVRSYNEQFF	TGTGCCAGCAGTGAATACAGGGTTAGATCCTACAATGAGCAGTTCTTC
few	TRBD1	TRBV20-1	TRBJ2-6	CSARVRQGDSGANVLTF	TGCAGTGCTAGAGTGAGACAGGGAGACTCTGGGGCCAACGTCCTGACTTTC
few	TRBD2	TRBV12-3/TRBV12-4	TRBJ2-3	CASSASTSGYTDTQYF	TGTGCCAGCAGTGCATCGACTAGCGGCTACACAGATACGCAGTATTTT
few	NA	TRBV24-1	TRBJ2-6	CATEGRTASGANVLTF	TGTGCCACCGAGGGCAGGACAGCCTCTGGGGCCAACGTCCTGACTTTC